This T cell receptor (beta chain) was documented in a study of shared clonotypes between healthy human individuals. General observations from the study: Even with large depth, rarefaction showed that sorted-subset sequencing was incomplete. Sampling involved blood alone; tissue repertoires likely differ. All-four-donor shared clonotypes had higher generation probabilities than non-shared clonotypes did.

Positive CCR7 selection of CD45RO-negative cells yielded the naive CD8 cells, and terminally differentiated effector memory CD45RA+ cells were excluded. Every immunoSEQ plate was one replicate of a subset's evenly spread DNA. Clones were sequenced by immunoSEQ multiplex PCR, and TCRdb holds only the in-frame ones, with some missing. Here the sample spans hundreds of thousands of clones, 80% to 95% being singletons. Comments on this clone: Its target is not known.

The sequence came from a man under 40 in good health. The specimen was naive CD8+ T cells sorted from blood.

CDR3 sequence (DNA): TGTGCCAGCAGTTTATGGGGCGGGGCCTCCTACAATGAGCAGTTCTTC. Translating gives CASSLWGGASYNEQFF. The rearrangement joins TRBV27 to TRBJ2-1, with a tentative D call TRBD2 (6 bases). V dropped 1 base and J dropped 0 bases, with 10 bases sitting between them. The CDR3 sequence is 16 residues long. Germline CDR1 MNHEY, CDR2 SMNVEV (reference sequence).